The 29 T cell receptor beta chains below come from one sample, sequenced in a study of CXCR3-negative and CXCR3-positive naive CD8 T cells. Preparation of TRB cDNA libraries relied on 5' RACE carrying UMI labels. TCRdb reprocessed the 5' RACE reads, keeping one entry per CDR3 protein, no DNA. Recorded for this sample: tens of thousands of distinct CDR3 sequences. The material sequenced was naive CXCR3- CD8+ T cells from blood. Subset indicated: CD45RO-CCR7+CD27+CD95- naive CD8+ T cells lacking CXCR3 (TNR3-). The receptors originated from a human donor in good health. Some clones in this sample may be carry-over from other donors' samples.

The J gene is TRBJ2-7, the V gene TRBV27; TCRdb lists TRBD2, though no DNA is available to test this call. CDR3 size: 15 residues. CDR1 MNHEY and CDR2 SMNVEV come from the germline V gene (reference sequence). The CDR3 here is CASSSTSGGAHEQYF.

The CDR3 here is CASSAAPGGRSYNEQFF. The chain carries TRBV9 and TRBJ2-1; TCRdb lists TRBD1, though no DNA is available to test this call. Germline CDR1 SGDLS, CDR2 YYNGEE. CDR3 length: 17 amino acids. Full variable domain (rest looked up from reference TRBV9 and TRBJ2-1): DSGVTQTPKHLITATGQRVTLRCSPRSGDLSVYWYQQSLDQGLQFLIQYYNGEERAKGNILERFSAQQFPDLHSELNLSSLELGDSALYFCASSAAPGGRSYNEQFFGPGTRLTVL.

This chain links TRBV24-1 with TRBJ1-2. This CDR3 is 13 amino acids long. Germline CDR1 and CDR2: KGHDR and SFDVKD. This CDR3 reads CATSDLAYGGYTF.

CDR3 amino acids: CSARESRASIGYTF. The chain uses TRBV20-1 and TRBJ1-2; no DNA is available, so the TRBD1 call from TCRdb remains unchecked. The V gene's germline CDR1 is DFQATT and CDR2 SNEGSKA (reference sequence). The CDR3 loop spans 14 amino acids.

The V call is TRBV10-3, the J call TRBJ2-1; TCRdb outputs TRBD2, but without DNA this stays unchecked. Germline assignment: CDR1 ENHRY and CDR2 SYGVKD. The CDR3 runs to 16 residues. The CDR3 sequence: CATSYPPGLADNEQFF.

The chain joins TRBV4-3 to TRBJ2-5; TCRdb calls TRBD2, which cannot be checked without DNA. This CDR3 region has 13 residues. Germline CDR1 is LGHNA and CDR2 is YSLEER. The CDR3: CASSQASGETQYF.

V and J are TRBV15 and TRBJ1-2. Germline CDR1 reads LNHNV; CDR2 reads YYDKDF (reference sequence). The CDR3 covers 13 residues. This CDR3 reads CATSSQENYGYTF.

V gene TRBV28 combines with J gene TRBJ1-2; TCRdb's D gene call, TRBD1, goes unchecked for lack of DNA. CDR3 length: 17 amino acids. Germline CDR1 reads MDHEN; CDR2 reads SYDVKM. CDR3 residues: CASSFWTGERGDYGYTF.

The chain is built from TRBV7-6 and TRBJ2-1. There are 13 residues in the CDR3. Germline CDR1 reads SGHVS; CDR2 reads FNYEAQ. The CDR3: CASSLSPNNEQFF.

The chain employs TRBV12-3 or TRBV12-4 and TRBJ2-7; without DNA, the TCRdb call of TRBD1 cannot be checked. This CDR3 comprises 12 residues. The CDR3 loop reads CASSPGVYEQYF.

This CDR3 is CASSQTDGYQETQYF. V is TRBV7-6 and J is TRBJ2-5. The CDR3 sequence is 15 residues long. Germline V gene lookup returns CDR1 SGHVS and CDR2 FNYEAQ.

The chain is built from TRBV7-6 and TRBJ2-4; lacking DNA, the TRBD1 call made by TCRdb goes unchecked. Germline loops: CDR1 SGHVS, CDR2 FNYEAQ. There are 16 residues in the CDR3. The CDR3 loop is CASSPTIGQELNIQYF.

The J gene is TRBJ2-1, the V gene TRBV20-1; TCRdb lists TRBD1, though no DNA is available to test this call. CDR3 length equals 11 residues. Germline-derived CDR1 and CDR2 are DFQATT and SNEGSKA (reference sequence). CDR3 loop: CSARRGGEQFF.

This rearrangement joins TRBV6-6 to TRBJ2-5. The CDR3 totals 13 residues. CDR1 MNHNY and CDR2 SVGAGI come from the germline V gene (reference sequence). CDR3 protein: CASSFDWEGTQYF.

This rearrangement joins TRBV7-2 to TRBJ2-1; the D gene TCRdb calls, TRBD1, cannot be checked with no DNA. The V gene's germline CDR1 is SGHTA and CDR2 FQGNSA. CDR3 length: 14 amino acids. The CDR3: CASNPGGAYNEQFF.

V gene TRBV28 combines with J gene TRBJ2-7; without DNA, the TCRdb call of TRBD1 cannot be checked. The CDR3 is 13 residues long. Germline V CDR1 and CDR2: MDHEN, SYDVKM. CDR3 sequence: CASSWGQLYEQYF. The full variable domain, in which reference TRBV28 and TRBJ2-7 provide the parts outside the CDR3, is DVKVTQSSRYLVKRTGEKVFLECVQDMDHENMFWYRQDPGLGLRLIYFSYDVKMKEKGDIPEGYSVSREKKERFSLILESASTNQTSMYLCASSWGQLYEQYFGPGTRLTVT.

The J gene is TRBJ2-1, the V gene TRBV7-9; TCRdb lists TRBD1, though no DNA is available to test this call. Germline lookup yields CDR1 SEHNR and CDR2 FQNEAQ (reference sequence). This CDR3 is built from 16 residues. The CDR3: CASSFSGTGTYNEQFF.

The gene calls are TRBV29-1 and TRBJ2-7; the D gene TCRdb calls, TRBD1, cannot be checked with no DNA. This CDR3 region has 14 residues. The germline V gene has CDR1 SQVTM and CDR2 ANQGSEA. The CDR3 protein is CSVVWGLGDYEQYF.

V gene TRBV4-1 combines with J gene TRBJ2-7; the D call of TRBD2 rests on TCRdb alone, since no DNA is present to check it. There are 16 residues in the CDR3. From germline, CDR1 is MGHRA and CDR2 YSYEKL. The CDR3 reads CASSQQSGGPSYEQYF.

The chain links TRBV18 to TRBJ2-5. The V gene's germline CDR1 is KGHSH and CDR2 LQKENI. The CDR3 runs 15 residues. The CDR3 spells CASSPRGAYQETQYF.

The gene calls are TRBV29-1 and TRBJ2-1. From germline, CDR1 is SQVTM and CDR2 ANQGSEA. The CDR3 loop spans 11 amino acids. CDR3 sequence: CSVTHRNEQFF.

J is TRBJ2-7 and V is TRBV29-1; TCRdb selects TRBD1, and the lack of DNA leaves this call unchecked. This CDR3 contains 13 residues. Germline CDR1 and CDR2: SQVTM and ANQGSEA. CDR3 in amino acids: CSVRTGLSDEQYF.

The chain carries TRBV4-3 and TRBJ2-7. Germline CDR1 LGHNA, CDR2 YSLEER. The length of the CDR3 is 16 residues. The CDR3 loop is CASSQDLGQVGYEQYF.

The chain is built from TRBV19 and TRBJ2-3; lacking DNA, the TRBD1 call made by TCRdb goes unchecked. CDR1 and CDR2 from the germline V gene are LNHDA and SQIVND (reference sequence). The CDR3 is 17 amino acids. This CDR3 reads CASSMPPGISSTDTQYF.

This chain joins TRBV28 and TRBJ2-5; TCRdb's D gene call, TRBD1, goes unchecked for lack of DNA. Germline CDR1 and CDR2: MDHEN and SYDVKM. The CDR3 consists of 15 residues. CDR3 sequence reads: CATMARDRGQETQYF.

This chain uses TRBV27 with TRBJ2-7; TCRdb reports TRBD1, a call that lacks DNA to check it against. The length of the CDR3 is 16 residues. The germline gives CDR1 MNHEY, CDR2 SMNVEV (reference sequence). CDR3 loop: CASRLTGTGSTYEQYF.

The chain recombines TRBV12-3 or TRBV12-4 with TRBJ2-7; the TRBD1 assignment by TCRdb is unverifiable without DNA. The CDR3 sequence is 13 residues long. Here the CDR3 reads CASRPPDTYEQYF.

J is TRBJ2-5 and V is TRBV10-2. The germline CDR1 and CDR2 sequences are WSHSY and SAAADI. The CDR3 spans 14 residues. CDR3 protein: CASSDTAGGETQYF.

The chain is built from TRBV14 and TRBJ1-1; TCRdb proposes TRBD1, but this gene call is untestable without DNA. This CDR3 has 14 amino acids. CDR1 is SGHDN, CDR2 FVKESK, per germline. This CDR3 is CASSPITGFTEAFF.